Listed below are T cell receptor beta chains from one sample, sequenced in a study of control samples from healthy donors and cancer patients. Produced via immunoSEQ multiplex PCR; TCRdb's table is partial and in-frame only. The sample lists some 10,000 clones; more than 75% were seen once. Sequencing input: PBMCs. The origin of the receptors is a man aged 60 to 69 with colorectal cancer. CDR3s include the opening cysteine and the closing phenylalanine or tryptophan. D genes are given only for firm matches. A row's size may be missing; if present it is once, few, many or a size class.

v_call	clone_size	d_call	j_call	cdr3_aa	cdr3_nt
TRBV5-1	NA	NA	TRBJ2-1	CASSKTGGGNEQFF	TGCGCCAGCAGCAAGACCGGGGGTGGGAATGAGCAGTTCTTC
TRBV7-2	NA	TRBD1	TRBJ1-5	CASSPGGTDHQPQHF	TGTGCCAGCAGCCCAGGGGGGACAGACCATCAGCCCCAGCATTTT
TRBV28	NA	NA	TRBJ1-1	CASSIPGLRAFF	TGTGCCAGCAGTATCCCAGGGTTGAGAGCTTTCTTT
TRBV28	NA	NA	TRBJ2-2	CASSLGFVTVRSGELFF	TGTGCCAGCAGTTTAGGTTTCGTGACAGTAAGATCCGGGGAGCTGTTTTTT
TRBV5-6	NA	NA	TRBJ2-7	CASSLDHFEQYF	TGTGCCAGCAGCTTGGACCACTTCGAGCAGTACTTC
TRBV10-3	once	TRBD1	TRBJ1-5	CAISYGTDSNQPQHF	TGTGCCATCAGCTACGGGACAGATAGCAATCAGCCCCAGCATTTT
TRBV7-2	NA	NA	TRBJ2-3	CASSFYGGGTDTQYF	TGTGCCAGCAGCTTTTACGGCGGGGGCACAGATACGCAGTATTTT
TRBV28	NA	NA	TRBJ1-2	CASSLFEGSYGYTF	TGTGCCAGCAGTTTATTCGAGGGGTCCTATGGCTACACCTTC
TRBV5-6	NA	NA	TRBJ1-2	CASSFPTGDYGYTF	TGTGCCAGCAGCTTCCCGACTGGTGATTATGGCTACACCTTC
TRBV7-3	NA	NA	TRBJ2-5	CASSPTGGSGETQYF	TGTGCCAGCAGCCCCACCGGGGGCTCGGGAGAGACCCAGTACTTC
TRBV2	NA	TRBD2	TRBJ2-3	CASLFSGGRTDTQYF	TGTGCCAGCCTCTTTAGCGGGGGGCGCACAGATACGCAGTATTTT
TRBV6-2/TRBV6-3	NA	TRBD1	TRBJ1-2	CASSQYRDRGSYGYTF	TGTGCCAGCAGTCAATACCGGGACAGGGGGTCCTATGGCTACACCTTC
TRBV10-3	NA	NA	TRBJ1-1	CAISEYPGTEAFF	TGTGCCATCAGTGAGTATCCAGGGACTGAAGCTTTCTTT
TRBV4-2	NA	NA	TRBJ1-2	CASSQDYRGDNYGYTF	TGTGCCAGCAGCCAAGATTATCGCGGGGATAACTATGGCTACACCTTC
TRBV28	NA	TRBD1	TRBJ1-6	CASSQWTGYSPLHF	TGTGCCAGCAGTCAATGGACAGGGTATTCACCCCTCCACTTT
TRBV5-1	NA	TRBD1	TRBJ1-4	CASSLGGTANEKLFF	TGCGCCAGCAGCTTGGGCGGGACAGCTAATGAAAAACTGTTTTTT
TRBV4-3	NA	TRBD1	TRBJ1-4	CASSSTWTGRGEKLFF	TGCGCCAGCAGCTCAACCTGGACAGGGAGAGGTGAAAAACTGTTTTTT
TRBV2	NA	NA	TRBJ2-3	CASPGGTLSTDTQYF	TGTGCCAGCCCGGGTGGGACTCTTTCCACAGATACGCAGTATTTT
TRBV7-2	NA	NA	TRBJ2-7	CASSFYRVDEQYF	TGTGCCAGCAGCTTTTATCGGGTGGACGAGCAGTACTTC
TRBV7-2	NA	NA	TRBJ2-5	CASSLNGIQETQYF	TGTGCCAGCAGCTTAAACGGGATCCAAGAGACCCAGTACTTC
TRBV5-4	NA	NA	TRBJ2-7	CASSLDSFKEQYF	TGTGCCAGCAGCTTGGACAGCTTTAAGGAGCAGTACTTC
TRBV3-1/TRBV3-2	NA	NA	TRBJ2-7	CASSQDRGEQYF	TGTGCCAGCAGCCAAGACAGGGGCGAGCAGTACTTC
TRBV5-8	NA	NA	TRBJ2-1	CASSLGLPDPGNEQFF	TGTGCCAGCAGCTTGGGCTTGCCAGACCCGGGGAATGAGCAGTTCTTC
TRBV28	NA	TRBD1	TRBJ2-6	CASSAGQVSGANVLTF	TGTGCCAGCAGTGCGGGACAGGTATCGGGGGCCAACGTCCTGACTTTC
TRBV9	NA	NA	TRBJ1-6	CASSDGLLNSPLHF	TGTGCCAGCAGCGATGGCCTACTTAATTCACCCCTCCACTTT
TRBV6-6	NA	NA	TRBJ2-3	CASSQGLPTDTQYF	TGTGCCAGCAGCCAAGGCTTGCCCACAGATACGCAGTATTTT
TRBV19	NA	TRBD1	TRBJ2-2	CASKKQSGQGTGELFF	TGTGCCAGTAAGAAGCAGTCGGGACAGGGCACCGGGGAGCTGTTTTTT
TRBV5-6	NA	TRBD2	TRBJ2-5	CASSLGLAGGPSQETQYF	TGTGCCAGCAGCTTAGGACTAGCGGGGGGGCCTAGCCAAGAGACCCAGTACTTC